The clone carrying this TCR beta chain was found a few times. Its antigen is undetermined. A second roughly 6 to 12 cycle PCR used barcoded and J-beta primers. Via MiXCR, TCRdb re-called the 5' RACE reads, giving one row per CDR3 protein. This sample yields approximately 2,000,000 distinct CDR3 sequences, of which about 39% are seen a single time; approximately 22% belongs to the top ten. The CDR3 is 15 amino acids. V was trimmed by 5 bases and J by 4 bases, leaving 15 bases between them. Germline CDR1 reads SGHTA; CDR2 reads FQGNSA. This sample was taken from a study of blood T cells in healthy people across ages. General study results and limits: A roughly linear age-dependent decrease characterized TCR beta diversity per million T cells. Any changes in expanded clonotypes were possibly confounded, as donor CMV status remained unknown. A strong correlation was seen between TCR beta diversity and naive T cell percentage.

Source material: blood. The chain employs TRBV7-2 and TRBJ1-5; D ambiguous. The sequence came from a human donor in good health. The CDR3 nucleotides read TGTGCCAGCAGCCCCTGGCTCTCCTTAAATCAGCCCCAGCATTTT. As protein: CASSPWLSLNQPQHF.